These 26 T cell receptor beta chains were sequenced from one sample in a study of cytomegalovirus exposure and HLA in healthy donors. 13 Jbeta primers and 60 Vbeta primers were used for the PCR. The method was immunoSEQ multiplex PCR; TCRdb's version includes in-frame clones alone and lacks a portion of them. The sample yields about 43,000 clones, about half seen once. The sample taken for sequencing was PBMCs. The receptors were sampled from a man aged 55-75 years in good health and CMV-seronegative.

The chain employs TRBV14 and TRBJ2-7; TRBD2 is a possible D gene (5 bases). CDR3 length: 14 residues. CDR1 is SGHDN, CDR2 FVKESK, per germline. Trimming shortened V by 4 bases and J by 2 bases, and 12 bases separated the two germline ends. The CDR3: CASSPRRDTYEQYF. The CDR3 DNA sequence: TGTGCCAGCAGCCCTCGACGGGATACCTACGAGCAGTACTTC.

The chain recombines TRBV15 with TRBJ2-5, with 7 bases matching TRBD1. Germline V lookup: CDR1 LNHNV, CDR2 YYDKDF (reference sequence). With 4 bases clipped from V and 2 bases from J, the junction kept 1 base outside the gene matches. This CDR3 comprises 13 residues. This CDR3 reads CATSTGQQETQYF. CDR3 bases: TGTGCCACCAGCACGGGACAGCAAGAGACCCAGTACTTC.

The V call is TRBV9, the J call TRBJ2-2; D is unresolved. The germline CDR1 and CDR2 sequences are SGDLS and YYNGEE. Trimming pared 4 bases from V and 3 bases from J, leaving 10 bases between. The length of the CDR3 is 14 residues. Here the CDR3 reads CASSPLGYTGELFF. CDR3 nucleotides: TGTGCCAGCAGCCCCCTAGGTTACACCGGGGAGCTGTTTTTT.

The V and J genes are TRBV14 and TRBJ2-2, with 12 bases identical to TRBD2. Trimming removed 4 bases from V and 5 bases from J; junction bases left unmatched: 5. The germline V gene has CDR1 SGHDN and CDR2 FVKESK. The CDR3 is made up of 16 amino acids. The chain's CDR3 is CASSRLAGVKTGELFF. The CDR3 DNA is TGTGCCAGCAGCCGACTAGCGGGAGTAAAGACCGGGGAGCTGTTTTTT.

CDR3: CASSLALGGSGNTIYF. The CDR3 coding sequence is TGTGCCAGCAGCTTGGCTCTAGGAGGCTCTGGAAACACCATATATTTT. The chain has TRBV5-4 and TRBJ1-3, with no clear D. CDR1 is SGHNT and CDR2 is YYREEE in the germline V gene (reference sequence). The CDR3 has 16 amino acids. Trimming removed 0 bases from V and 0 bases from J, with 10 bases in between.

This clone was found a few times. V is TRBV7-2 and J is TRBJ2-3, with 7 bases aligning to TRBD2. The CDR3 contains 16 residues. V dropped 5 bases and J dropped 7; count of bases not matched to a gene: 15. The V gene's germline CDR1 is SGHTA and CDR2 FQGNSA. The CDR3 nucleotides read TGTGCCAGCAGCGGACGGGGGAGGCGGGAGCGAAATACGCAGTATTTT. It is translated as CASSGRGRRERNTQYF.

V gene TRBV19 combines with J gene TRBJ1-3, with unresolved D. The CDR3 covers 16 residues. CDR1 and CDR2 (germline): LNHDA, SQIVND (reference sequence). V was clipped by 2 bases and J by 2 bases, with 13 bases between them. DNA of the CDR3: TGTGCCAGTAGTATACCCGAATTGGAGCCTGGAAACACCATATATTTT. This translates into CASSIPELEPGNTIYF.

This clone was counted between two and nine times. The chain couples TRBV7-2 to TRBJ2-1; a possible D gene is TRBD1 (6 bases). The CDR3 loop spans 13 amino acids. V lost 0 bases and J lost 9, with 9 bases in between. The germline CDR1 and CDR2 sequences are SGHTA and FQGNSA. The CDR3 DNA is TGTGCCAGCAGCTTAGCAACAGGGACTGAGCAGTTCTTC. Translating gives CASSLATGTEQFF.

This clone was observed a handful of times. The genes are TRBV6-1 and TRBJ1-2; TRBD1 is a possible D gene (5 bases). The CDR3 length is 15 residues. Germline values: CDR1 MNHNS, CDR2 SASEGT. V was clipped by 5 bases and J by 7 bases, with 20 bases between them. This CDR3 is CASSTAGPQTSGYTF. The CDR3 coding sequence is TGTGCCAGCAGTACTGCGGGACCTCAGACTAGTGGCTACACCTTC.

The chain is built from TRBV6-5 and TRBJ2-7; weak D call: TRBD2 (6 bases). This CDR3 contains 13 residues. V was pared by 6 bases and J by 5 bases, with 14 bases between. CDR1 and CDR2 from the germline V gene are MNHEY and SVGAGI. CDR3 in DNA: TGTGCCAGCAGATCGCGGGGCTGGCACGAGCAGTACTTC. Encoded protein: CASRSRGWHEQYF.

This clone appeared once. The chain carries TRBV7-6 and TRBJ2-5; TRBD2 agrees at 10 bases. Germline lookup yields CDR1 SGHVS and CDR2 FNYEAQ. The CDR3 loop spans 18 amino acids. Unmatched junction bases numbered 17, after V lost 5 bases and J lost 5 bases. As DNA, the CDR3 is TGTGCCAGCAGCCCCGCGGGGGCTAGCGGGAGTTCAGGCGAGACCCAGTACTTC. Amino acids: CASSPAGASGSSGETQYF.

DNA for the CDR3: TGTGCCAGCAGCATTAGCGGGAGGAAGCTCGAGCAGTACTTC. It translates to CASSISGRKLEQYF. The gene calls are TRBV2 and TRBJ2-7; 10 bases line up with TRBD2. This CDR3 has 14 residues. Trimming at V came to 6 bases and at J to 6 bases, leaving 8 bases not matched to a gene. CDR1 and CDR2 (germline): SNHLY, FYNNEI.

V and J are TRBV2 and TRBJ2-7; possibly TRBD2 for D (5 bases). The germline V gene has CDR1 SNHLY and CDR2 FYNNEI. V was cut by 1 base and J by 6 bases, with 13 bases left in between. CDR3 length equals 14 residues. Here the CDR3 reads CASSEGAGLREQYF. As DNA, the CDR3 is TGTGCCAGCAGTGAAGGCGCGGGTCTGCGCGAGCAGTACTTC.

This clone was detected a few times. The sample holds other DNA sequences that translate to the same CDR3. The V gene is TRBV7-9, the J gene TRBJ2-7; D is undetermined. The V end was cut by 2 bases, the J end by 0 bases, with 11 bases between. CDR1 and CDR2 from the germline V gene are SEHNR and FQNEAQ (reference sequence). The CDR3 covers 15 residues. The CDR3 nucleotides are TGTGCCAGCAGCTTAAAGAGCGACCCCTCCTACGAGCAGTACTTC. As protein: CASSLKSDPSYEQYF.

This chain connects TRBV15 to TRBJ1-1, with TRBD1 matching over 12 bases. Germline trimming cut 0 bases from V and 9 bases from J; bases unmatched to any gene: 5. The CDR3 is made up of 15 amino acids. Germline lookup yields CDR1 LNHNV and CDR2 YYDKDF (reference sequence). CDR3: CATSRDLGTGGQAFF. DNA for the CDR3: TGTGCCACCAGCAGAGATTTAGGGACAGGGGGCCAAGCTTTCTTT.

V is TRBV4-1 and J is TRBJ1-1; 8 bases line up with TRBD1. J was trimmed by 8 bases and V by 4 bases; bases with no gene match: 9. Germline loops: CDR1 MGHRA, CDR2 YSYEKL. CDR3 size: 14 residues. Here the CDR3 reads CASSRDRGRSEAFF. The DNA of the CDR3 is TGCGCCAGCAGCCGAGACAGGGGCCGCTCGGAAGCTTTCTTT.

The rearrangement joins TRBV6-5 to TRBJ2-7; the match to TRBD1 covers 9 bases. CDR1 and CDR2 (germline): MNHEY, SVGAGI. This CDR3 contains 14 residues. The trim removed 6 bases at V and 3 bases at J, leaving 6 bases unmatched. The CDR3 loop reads CASRQDRGYYEQYF. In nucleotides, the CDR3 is TGTGCCAGCAGGCAAGACAGGGGGTACTACGAGCAGTACTTC.

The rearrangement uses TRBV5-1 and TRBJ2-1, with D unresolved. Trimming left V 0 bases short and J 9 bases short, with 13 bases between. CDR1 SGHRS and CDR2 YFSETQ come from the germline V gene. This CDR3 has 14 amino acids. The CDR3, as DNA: TGCGCCAGCAGCTTGGGACTCGACGCTAGTGAGCAGTTCTTC. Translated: CASSLGLDASEQFF.

CDR3 residues: CASEDSSYEQYF. The CDR3 coding sequence is TGCGCCAGCGAGGACAGTTCCTACGAGCAGTACTTC. The V gene is TRBV5-1, the J gene TRBJ2-7, with a tentative D call TRBD1 (6 bases). This CDR3 comprises 12 residues. Germline V gene sequence: CDR1 SGHRS, CDR2 YFSETQ. Trimming removed 7 bases from V and 1 base from J, with 9 bases in between.

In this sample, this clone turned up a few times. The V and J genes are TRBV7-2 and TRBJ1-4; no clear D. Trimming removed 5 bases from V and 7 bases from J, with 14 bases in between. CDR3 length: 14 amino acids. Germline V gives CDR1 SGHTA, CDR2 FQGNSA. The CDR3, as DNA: TGTGCCAGCAGCCCCATGAGGGCTGGTGAAAAACTGTTTTTT. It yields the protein CASSPMRAGEKLFF.

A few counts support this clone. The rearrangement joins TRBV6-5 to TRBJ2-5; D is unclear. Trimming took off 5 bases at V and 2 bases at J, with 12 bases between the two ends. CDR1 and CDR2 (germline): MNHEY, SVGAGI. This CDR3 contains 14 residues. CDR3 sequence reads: CASSQQPVQETQYF. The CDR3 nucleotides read TGTGCCAGCAGTCAACAGCCGGTACAAGAGACCCAGTACTTC.

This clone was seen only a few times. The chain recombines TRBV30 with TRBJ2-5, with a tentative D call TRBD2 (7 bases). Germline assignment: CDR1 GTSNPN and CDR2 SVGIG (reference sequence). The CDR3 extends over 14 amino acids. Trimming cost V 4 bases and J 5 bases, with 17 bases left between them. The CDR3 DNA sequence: TGTGCCTGGACCCGAGGGGGGGGGTTGGAGACCCAGTACTTC. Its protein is CAWTRGGGLETQYF. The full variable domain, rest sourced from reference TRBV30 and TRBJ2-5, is SQTIHQWPATLVQPVGSPLSLECTVEGTSNPNLYWYRQAAGRGLQLLFYSVGIGQISSEVPQNLSASRPQDRQFILSSKKLLLSDSGFYLCAWTRGGGLETQYFGPGTRLLVL.

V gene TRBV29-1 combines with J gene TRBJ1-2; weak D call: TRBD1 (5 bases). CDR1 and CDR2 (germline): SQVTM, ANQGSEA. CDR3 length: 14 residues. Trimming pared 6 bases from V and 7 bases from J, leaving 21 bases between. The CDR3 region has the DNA TGCAGCGTAGGGCTCGGGCAGGGAATAGGTGGCTACACCTTC. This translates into CSVGLGQGIGGYTF.

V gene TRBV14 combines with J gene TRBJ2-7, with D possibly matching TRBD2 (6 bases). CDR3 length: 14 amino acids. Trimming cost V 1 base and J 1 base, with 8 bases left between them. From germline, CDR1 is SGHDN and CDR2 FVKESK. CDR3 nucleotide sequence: TGTGCCAGCAGCCAAGGACTAGGATCCTACGAGCAGTACTTC. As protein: CASSQGLGSYEQYF.

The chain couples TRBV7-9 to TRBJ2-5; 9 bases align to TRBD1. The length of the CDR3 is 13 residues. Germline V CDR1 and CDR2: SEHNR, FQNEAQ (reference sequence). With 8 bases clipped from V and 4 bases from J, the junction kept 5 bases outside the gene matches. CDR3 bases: TGTGCCAGCCGGACAGGGGTCGGAGAGACCCAGTACTTC. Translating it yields CASRTGVGETQYF.

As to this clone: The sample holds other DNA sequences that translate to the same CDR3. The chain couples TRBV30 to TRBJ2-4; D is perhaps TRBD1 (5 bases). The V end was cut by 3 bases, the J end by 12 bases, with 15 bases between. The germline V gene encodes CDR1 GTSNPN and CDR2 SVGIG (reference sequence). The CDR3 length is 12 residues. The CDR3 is CAWRSRQRPQYF. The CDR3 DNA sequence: TGTGCCTGGAGATCCAGACAGAGACCTCAGTACTTC.